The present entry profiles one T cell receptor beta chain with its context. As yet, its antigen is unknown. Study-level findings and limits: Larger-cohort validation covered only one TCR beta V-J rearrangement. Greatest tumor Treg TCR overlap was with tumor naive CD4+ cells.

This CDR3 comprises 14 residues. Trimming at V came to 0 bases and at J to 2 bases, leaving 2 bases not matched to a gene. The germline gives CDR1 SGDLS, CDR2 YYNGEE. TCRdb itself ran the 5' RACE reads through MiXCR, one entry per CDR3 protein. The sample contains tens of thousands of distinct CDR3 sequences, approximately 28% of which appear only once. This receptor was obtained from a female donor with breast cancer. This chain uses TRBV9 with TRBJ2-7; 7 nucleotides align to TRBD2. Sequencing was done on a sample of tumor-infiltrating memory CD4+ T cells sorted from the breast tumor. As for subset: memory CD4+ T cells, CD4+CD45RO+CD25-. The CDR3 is CASSVDAGAYEQYF. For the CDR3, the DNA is TGTGCCAGCAGCGTAGATGCGGGAGCCTACGAGCAGTACTTC.